The 8 T cell receptor beta chains reported below all come from one sample, sequenced in a study of patients and donors after allogeneic stem cell transplantation. MiXCR was run by TCRdb on the RT-PCR reads, yielding one entry per CDR3 protein. The table has approximately 38,000 distinct CDR3 sequences, roughly 29% seen once. The specimen sequenced was blood, either unsorted or a sorted T cell fraction (not recorded which). The receptors stem from a human donor who was either an allogeneic HSCT recipient or a stem cell or donor lymphocyte infusion donor (not recorded which). It is not recorded whose cells these are; they may come from a transplant donor.

The count of this clonotype is one. The chain combines TRBV5-1 with TRBJ2-7; TRBD1 matches 8 bases. Germline V gene lookup returns CDR1 SGHRS and CDR2 YFSETQ. There are 16 residues in the CDR3. V gave up 0 bases and J gave up 5 bases; unmatched junction bases: 10. The CDR3 coding sequence is TGCGCCAGCAGCTTGGCATTCGGGACAGGTAATCACGAGCAGTACTTC. Its protein product is CASSLAFGTGNHEQYF.

This sequence joins TRBV29-1 and TRBJ1-2, with no clear D. Germline CDR1 reads SQVTM; CDR2 reads ANQGSEA. V lost 7 bases and J lost 0, with 9 bases in between. The CDR3 consists of 12 residues. This CDR3 is CSAVTANYGYTF. Here the CDR3 DNA reads TGCAGCGCCGTCACAGCTAACTATGGCTACACCTTC.

This rearrangement joins TRBV29-1 to TRBJ2-7; TRBD1 is a possible D gene (6 bases). CDR1 and CDR2 (germline): SQVTM, ANQGSEA. This CDR3 is built from 12 residues. Trimming stripped 6 bases from V and 3 bases from J, with 12 bases between. The CDR3 bases are TGCAGCGTCGCCGGGACACTCTACGAGCAGTACTTC. It encodes CSVAGTLYEQYF.

This clonotype was recorded a few times. The J gene is TRBJ2-1, the V gene TRBV28; a possible D gene is TRBD2 (5 bases). This CDR3 comprises 13 residues. Trimming removed 6 bases from V and 4 bases from J, with 10 bases in between. In germline, CDR1 is MDHEN, CDR2 SYDVKM. The DNA of the CDR3 is TGTGCCAGCAGCTGGTGGGAGTACAATGAGCAGTTCTTC. As protein: CASSWWEYNEQFF.

This clonotype came up a few times. J is TRBJ1-3 and V is TRBV20-1; D is undetermined. V gave up 4 bases and J gave up 4 bases, with 2 bases separating them. Germline CDR1 reads DFQATT; CDR2 reads SNEGSKA (reference sequence). The CDR3 spans 10 residues. DNA of the CDR3: TGCAGTGCTATCGGAAACACCATATATTTT. Protein product: CSAIGNTIYF.

This clonotype was counted between two and nine times. The rearrangement joins TRBV3-1 to TRBJ2-1, with TRBD2 matching over 14 bases. Germline trimming cut 0 bases from V and 6 bases from J; bases unmatched to any gene: 10. CDR1 is LGHDT, CDR2 YNNKEL, per germline (reference sequence). The CDR3 extends over 19 amino acids. CDR3 DNA: TGTGCCAGCAGCCAAGAAGGGGGGGGACTAGCGGGAGTCCCCAATGAGCAGTTCTTC. Protein product: CASSQEGGGLAGVPNEQFF.

The sample holds a few counts of this clonotype. The V call is TRBV3-1, the J call TRBJ1-6; D is ambiguous. The germline V gene encodes CDR1 LGHDT and CDR2 YNNKEL (reference sequence). The CDR3 is 15 residues long. The V end lost 1 base, the J end lost 4 bases, and 8 bases lay between the germline ends. CDR3 region: CASSQGIPYNSPLHF. The CDR3 DNA sequence: TGTGCCAGCAGCCAAGGGATCCCGTATAATTCACCCCTCCACTTT.

V gene TRBV9 combines with J gene TRBJ2-1; 10 bases are shared with TRBD2. J was trimmed by 5 bases and V by 4 bases; bases with no gene match: 9. Germline assignment: CDR1 SGDLS and CDR2 YYNGEE. The CDR3 has 16 amino acids. CDR3 nucleotide sequence: TGTGCCAGCAGCCTCCCGCTAGCGGGAGAGAACAATGAGCAGTTCTTC. Translation: CASSLPLAGENNEQFF. The whole variable domain, filled in from reference TRBV9 and TRBJ2-1, reads DSGVTQTPKHLITATGQRVTLRCSPRSGDLSVYWYQQSLDQGLQFLIQYYNGEERAKGNILERFSAQQFPDLHSELNLSSLELGDSALYFCASSLPLAGENNEQFFGPGTRLTVL.